The 14 T cell receptor beta chains in this list originate from one sample, sequenced in a study of blood T cell repertoires in COVID-19. Libraries were prepared by immunoSEQ multiplex PCR; TCRdb keeps only in-frame clonotypes and omits some of them. The table records 490,000 or so clones, roughly 88% of them present only once. What was sequenced was PBMCs or T cells enriched from blood (not recorded which). Every receptor here comes from a woman in her thirties or forties who had recovered from COVID-19.

V is TRBV4-1 and J is TRBJ1-2; TRBD1 matches at 7 bases. With 3 bases clipped from V and 2 bases from J, the junction kept 6 bases outside the gene matches. CDR1 and CDR2 (germline): MGHRA, YSYEKL. CDR3 length: 15 amino acids. In DNA, the CDR3 is TGCGCCAGCAGCCATGGACAGGCCTTAAACTATGGCTACACCTTC. It codes for CASSHGQALNYGYTF.

This chain links TRBV7-2 with TRBJ1-1; D is ambiguous. V was pared by 2 bases and J by 1 base, with 5 bases between. There are 13 residues in the CDR3. Germline CDR1 SGHTA, CDR2 FQGNSA. DNA for the CDR3: TGTGCCAGCAGCTTACCTTCGAACACTGAAGCTTTCTTT. Translating it yields CASSLPSNTEAFF.

The rearrangement joins TRBV19 to TRBJ1-4, with a weak D call TRBD1 (5 bases). This CDR3 has 17 amino acids. The germline V gene has CDR1 LNHDA and CDR2 SQIVND (reference sequence). The V and J ends lost 0 bases and 0 bases respectively, with 11 bases between them. The CDR3 spells CASSIDAQGATNEKLFF. The CDR3 nucleotides read TGTGCCAGTAGTATAGACGCCCAGGGTGCAACTAATGAAAAACTGTTTTTT.

The CDR3 DNA sequence: TGTGCCAGCAGCTTAGCGAAAGGGACAGAGAACACCGGGGAGCTGTTTTTT. It translates to CASSLAKGTENTGELFF. The rearrangement links TRBV7-2 to TRBJ2-2; the match to TRBD1 covers 7 bases. V shed 0 bases and J 1 base; nucleotides not matched to a gene: 5. CDR3 length: 17 amino acids. Germline V CDR1 and CDR2: SGHTA, FQGNSA.

V usage is TRBV7-2 and J usage is TRBJ1-1, with TRBD1 as a possible D gene (6 bases). This CDR3 is built from 16 residues. The germline V gene has CDR1 SGHTA and CDR2 FQGNSA. Trimming took off 5 bases at V and 0 bases at J, with 16 bases between the two ends. DNA for the CDR3: TGTGCCAGCAGCACCCGACAGGACCCTATGAACACTGAAGCTTTCTTT. It translates to CASSTRQDPMNTEAFF.

The rearrangement links TRBV11-2 to TRBJ2-3; 8 nucleotides agree with TRBD2. The germline V gene has CDR1 SGHAT and CDR2 FQNNGV. The CDR3 runs to 16 residues. The V gene end was trimmed by 3 bases and the J gene end by 4 bases; junction bases not matched to a gene: 9. CDR3 amino acids: CASSFNSGRGADTQYF. DNA for the CDR3: TGTGCCAGCAGCTTCAACAGCGGGAGAGGGGCAGATACGCAGTATTTT.

The V gene is TRBV9, the J gene TRBJ1-3; no clear D. Germline values: CDR1 SGDLS, CDR2 YYNGEE. V lost 3 bases and J lost 0, with 13 bases in between. The CDR3 has 16 residues. CDR3 sequence (DNA): TGTGCCAGCAGCGACCGCCGGGCGGGCTCTGGAAACACCATATATTTT. Amino acid sequence: CASSDRRAGSGNTIYF.

The CDR3 is CASSQPGQGGRGATNEKLFF. The CDR3 DNA sequence: TGTGCCAGCTCACAGCCGGGACAGGGAGGTCGAGGGGCAACTAATGAAAAACTGTTTTTT. The V gene is TRBV18, the J gene TRBJ1-4; 9 bases fit TRBD1. There are 20 residues in the CDR3. Germline V gene lookup returns CDR1 KGHSH and CDR2 LQKENI. The V gene end was trimmed by 4 bases and the J gene end by 0 bases; junction bases not matched to a gene: 15.

CDR3 residues: CASSLSGQPYSPLHF. The CDR3 nucleotides read TGTGCCAGCAGTTTATCGGGACAGCCCTATTCACCCCTCCACTTT. This chain links TRBV27 with TRBJ1-6, with TRBD1 matching 7 bases. The CDR3 loop spans 15 amino acids. The V and J ends lost 0 bases and 8 bases, in that order; junction bases with no gene match: 4. Germline V lookup: CDR1 MNHEY, CDR2 SMNVEV (reference sequence).

This clone showed up just a few times. Here the CDR3 reads CASSPNRLDGYTF. The CDR3 DNA reads as TGTGCCAGCTCACCAAATCGACTGGATGGCTACACCTTC. The gene calls are TRBV18 and TRBJ1-2; D is undetermined. The V gene lost 2 bases and the J gene lost 6 bases, with 10 bases spanning the gap. CDR1 is KGHSH, CDR2 LQKENI, per germline. The CDR3 is 13 amino acids.

This chain links TRBV7-9 with TRBJ2-3; D may be TRBD2 (5 bases). Trimming removed 5 bases at V and 4 bases at J, with 10 bases between. In germline, CDR1 is SEHNR, CDR2 FQNEAQ (reference sequence). This CDR3 has 13 residues. CDR3 region: CASSPLDSDTQYF. The CDR3 bases are TGTGCCAGCAGCCCCTTGGACTCAGATACGCAGTATTTT.

The gene calls are TRBV19 and TRBJ1-2; perhaps TRBD1 as D (5 bases). Germline-derived CDR1 and CDR2 are LNHDA and SQIVND (reference sequence). V lost 5 bases, J lost 6 bases, and 13 bases lay in between. CDR3 size: 13 residues. CDR3 coding DNA: TGTGCCAGTAGTTCGGGCTGGGGCGATGGCTACACCTTC. It translates to CASSSGWGDGYTF.

This clone was detected only once. This chain uses TRBV7-8 with TRBJ2-2, with 7 nucleotides matching TRBD1. From germline, CDR1 is SGHVS and CDR2 FQNEAQ. After removal of 5 bases from V and 1 base from J, the junction contained 4 bases not matched to a gene. CDR3 length: 15 amino acids. The CDR3 sequence: CASSQQGRNTGELFF. The DNA of the CDR3 is TGTGCCAGCAGCCAACAGGGGAGGAACACCGGGGAGCTGTTTTTT.

This clone was observed a handful of times. The rearrangement joins TRBV2 to TRBJ1-1; 8 bases agree with TRBD1. The trim removed 7 bases at V and 2 bases at J, leaving 12 bases unmatched. This CDR3 has 16 amino acids. Per germline, CDR1 SNHLY and CDR2 FYNNEI. The CDR3 loop is CASIKVEGQGNTEAFF. Written as DNA, the CDR3 is TGTGCCAGCATCAAGGTCGAAGGACAGGGTAACACTGAAGCTTTCTTT.